These 10 T cell receptor beta chains came from one sample sequenced in a study of blood T cell repertoires in COVID-19 (dated by TCRdb to the early 2020s). The library was generated by the immunoSEQ multiplex PCR assay. The clones in this table, taken by TCRdb from immuneACCESS, are in-frame only. Not every clone is retained; where verified, under half of the shortfall comes from an unresolved V gene, and the cause of the rest is unknown. For this sample there are fewer than 200,000 clones; 88% appear just once. Of the sample, roughly 9% is held by the ten largest clones. Sample: PBMCs or T cells enriched from blood (not recorded which). The receptors shown here come from a woman younger than 30 who had recovered from COVID-19.

The CDR3 spells CAMAGLAGATDTQYF. The CDR3 DNA reads as TGTGCCATGGCGGGACTAGCGGGAGCCACAGATACGCAGTATTTT. This chain joins TRBV10-3 and TRBJ2-3, with 14 positions matching TRBD2. CDR3 length: 15 amino acids. V was pared by 9 bases and J by 2 bases, with 4 bases of the junction left unmatched. Germline V gives CDR1 ENHRY, CDR2 SYGVKD.

The chain couples TRBV15 to TRBJ1-3; perhaps TRBD1 as D (5 bases). The CDR3 runs 16 residues. Deletions cut 4 bases from V and 0 bases from J, with 13 bases between. Per the germline V gene, CDR1 is LNHNV and CDR2 is YYDKDF (reference sequence). The CDR3 region is CATSTIQEHSGNTIYF. The DNA for the CDR3 is TGTGCCACCAGCACCATACAGGAGCACTCTGGAAACACCATATATTTT.

This sequence joins TRBV28 and TRBJ2-7; D not certain. Germline V gene lookup returns CDR1 MDHEN and CDR2 SYDVKM. CDR3 length: 11 amino acids. The V end lost 5 bases, the J end lost 5 bases, and 7 bases lay between the germline ends. CDR3 DNA: TGTGCCAGCAGTCGTTTCGACGAGCAGTACTTC. Translated: CASSRFDEQYF.

The gene calls are TRBV27 and TRBJ1-2, with a weak D call TRBD1 (6 bases). CDR1 MNHEY and CDR2 SMNVEV come from the germline V gene (reference sequence). This CDR3 has 17 amino acids. V was trimmed by 0 bases and J by 8 bases, leaving 22 bases between them. CDR3 sequence reads: CASSLSLDVRGTEGYTF. The CDR3 coding sequence is TGTGCCAGCAGTTTATCCCTTGATGTCAGGGGAACGGAGGGCTACACCTTC.

The chain combines TRBV27 with TRBJ2-5; 8 bases agree with TRBD1. The germline V gene has CDR1 MNHEY and CDR2 SMNVEV (reference sequence). V lost 2 bases to trimming and J lost 5 bases; unmatched junction nucleotides: 7. The CDR3 is 15 residues long. The CDR3 region is CASSLQGAVWETQYF. DNA of the CDR3: TGTGCCAGCAGTTTACAGGGGGCCGTGTGGGAGACCCAGTACTTC.

The rearrangement links TRBV6-6 to TRBJ2-4, with 8 bases lining up with TRBD1. With 5 bases clipped from V and 4 bases from J, the junction kept 7 bases outside the gene matches. Germline loops: CDR1 MNHNY, CDR2 SVGAGI (reference sequence). CDR3 length: 15 amino acids. The CDR3: CASSPRQGAKNIQYF. The CDR3 nucleotides read TGTGCCAGCAGTCCTAGGCAGGGGGCGAAAAACATTCAGTACTTC.

This rearrangement joins TRBV4-3 to TRBJ2-7; D uncertain. CDR3 length equals 13 residues. V lost 2 bases and J 7 bases, leaving 12 bases between the germline ends. Per germline, CDR1 LGHNA and CDR2 YSLEER. The CDR3 sequence is CASSQRMEYEQYF. CDR3 sequence (DNA): TGCGCCAGCAGCCAAAGAATGGAGTATGAGCAGTACTTC.

The V call is TRBV9, the J call TRBJ2-7; 10 bases align to TRBD1. CDR3 length equals 14 residues. Germline CDR1 and CDR2: SGDLS and YYNGEE. The V gene end was trimmed by 4 bases and the J gene end by 7 bases; junction bases not matched to a gene: 8. CDR3 residues: CASSPRQGAEEQYF. The CDR3 region has the DNA TGTGCCAGCAGCCCTCGACAGGGGGCTGAAGAGCAGTACTTC.

The J gene is TRBJ1-6, the V gene TRBV19; D gene ambiguous. V lost 0 bases and J lost 14, with 17 bases in between. The CDR3 has 15 amino acids. Germline CDR1 LNHDA, CDR2 SQIVND (reference sequence). CDR3: CASSIDHKRGLSLHF. CDR3 nucleotide sequence: TGTGCCAGTAGTATAGACCACAAGCGCGGTCTGTCCCTCCACTTT.

This chain connects TRBV2 to TRBJ1-1; D is undetermined. This CDR3 spans 13 amino acids. Germline V gene data show CDR1 as SNHLY and CDR2 as FYNNEI. Trimming left V 6 bases short and J 5 bases short, with 13 bases between. Here the CDR3 DNA reads TGTGCCAGCAGGCCAGGAAGGCAGACTGAAGCTTTCTTT. Encoded protein: CASRPGRQTEAFF.